The clone carrying this TCR beta chain has only a few counts. The antigen remains undetermined. The CDR3 has 14 residues. CDR1 is SGHRS, CDR2 YFSETQ, per germline. Trimming cost V 3 bases and J 8 bases; bases outside gene matches: 9. PBMCs numbering at least 6 million were isolated per sample. A second PCR of 7 to 11 cycles used a sample-barcoded 5' primer and a J-beta primer mix. TCRdb redid the calling of the 5' RACE reads with MiXCR, one entry per CDR3 protein. This sample has hundreds of thousands of distinct CDR3 sequences; approximately 21% occur once, and the top ten carry roughly 3.4%. The sample originates from a study of blood T cells in healthy people across ages. Across the whole study: Template switching caught about one barcoded beta molecule for each two T cells. Study-wide findings and caveats: TCR beta diversity tracked closely with naive T cell percentage. Unknown donor CMV status possibly confounded expanded clonotype changes.

This chain connects TRBV5-1 to TRBJ1-1; 8 bases map to TRBD1. The clonotype comes from a man between 65 and 85 years old in good health. Material for sequencing was blood. The CDR3 region is CASSSGPGGIEAFF. CDR3 DNA: TGCGCCAGCAGCTCCGGGCCAGGGGGCATCGAAGCTTTCTTT.